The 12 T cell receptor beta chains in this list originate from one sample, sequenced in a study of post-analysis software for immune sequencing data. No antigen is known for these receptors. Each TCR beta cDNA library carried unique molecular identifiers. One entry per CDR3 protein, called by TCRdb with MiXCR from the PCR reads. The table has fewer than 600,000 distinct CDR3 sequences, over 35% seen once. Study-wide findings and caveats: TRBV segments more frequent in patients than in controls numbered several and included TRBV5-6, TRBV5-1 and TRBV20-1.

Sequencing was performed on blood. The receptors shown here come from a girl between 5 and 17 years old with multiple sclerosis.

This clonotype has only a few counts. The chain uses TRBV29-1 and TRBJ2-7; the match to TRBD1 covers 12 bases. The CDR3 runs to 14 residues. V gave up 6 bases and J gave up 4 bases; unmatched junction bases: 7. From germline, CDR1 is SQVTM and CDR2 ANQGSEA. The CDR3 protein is CSVTGTGGYYEQYF. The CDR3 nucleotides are TGCAGCGTGACCGGGACAGGGGGCTATTACGAGCAGTACTTC.

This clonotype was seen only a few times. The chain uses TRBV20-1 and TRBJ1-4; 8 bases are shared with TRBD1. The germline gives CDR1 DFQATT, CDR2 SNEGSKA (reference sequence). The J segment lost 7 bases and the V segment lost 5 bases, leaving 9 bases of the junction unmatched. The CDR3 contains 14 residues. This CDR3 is CSALSRTGSEKLFF. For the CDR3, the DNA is TGCAGTGCTCTCTCAAGGACAGGGTCTGAAAAACTGTTTTTT.

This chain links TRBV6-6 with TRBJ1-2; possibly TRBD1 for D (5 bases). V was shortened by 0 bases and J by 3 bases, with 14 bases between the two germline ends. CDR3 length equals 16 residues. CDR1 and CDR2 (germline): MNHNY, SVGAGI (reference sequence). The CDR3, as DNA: TGTGCCAGCAGTTACTCTAAGGGACGGACCTACTATGGCTACACCTTC. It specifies CASSYSKGRTYYGYTF.

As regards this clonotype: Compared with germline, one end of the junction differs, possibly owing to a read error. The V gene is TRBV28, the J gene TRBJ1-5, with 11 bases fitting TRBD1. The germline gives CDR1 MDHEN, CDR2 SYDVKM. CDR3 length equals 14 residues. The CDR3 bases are TGTGCCGGCAGATCGGGACAGGGGGATCAGCCCCAGCATTTT. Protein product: CAGRSGQGDQPQHF.

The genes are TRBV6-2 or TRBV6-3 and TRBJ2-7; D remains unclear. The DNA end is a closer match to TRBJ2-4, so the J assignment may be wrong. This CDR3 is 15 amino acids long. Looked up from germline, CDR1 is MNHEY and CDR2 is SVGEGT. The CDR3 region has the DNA TGTGCCAGCAGTTACTCTAGTTCAAGAGTAAACATTCAGTACTTC. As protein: CASSYSSSRVNIQYF.

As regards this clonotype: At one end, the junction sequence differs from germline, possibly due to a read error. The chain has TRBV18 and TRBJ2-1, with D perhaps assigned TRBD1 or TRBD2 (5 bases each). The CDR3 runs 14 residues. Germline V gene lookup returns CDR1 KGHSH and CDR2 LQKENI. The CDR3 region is CASSPSGLDNGQFF. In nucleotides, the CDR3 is TGTGCCAGCTCACCGAGCGGCCTGGACAATGGGCAGTTCTTC.

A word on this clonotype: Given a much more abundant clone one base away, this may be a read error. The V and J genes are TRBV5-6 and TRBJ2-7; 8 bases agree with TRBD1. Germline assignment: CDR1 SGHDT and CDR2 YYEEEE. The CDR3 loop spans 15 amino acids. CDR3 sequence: CTSSTWDRSSYEQYF. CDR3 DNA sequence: TGTACCAGCAGCACCTGGGACAGGTCCTCCTACGAGCAGTACTTC.

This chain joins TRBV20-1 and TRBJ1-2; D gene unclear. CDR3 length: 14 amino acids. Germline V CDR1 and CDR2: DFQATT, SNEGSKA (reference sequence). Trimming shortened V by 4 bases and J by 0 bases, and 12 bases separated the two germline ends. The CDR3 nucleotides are TGCAGTGCTAAAGTAACCCCCGCTAACTATGGCTACACCTTC. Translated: CSAKVTPANYGYTF.

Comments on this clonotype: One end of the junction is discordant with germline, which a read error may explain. This CDR3 reads CASSLGHQPQHF. CDR3 coding DNA: TGTGCCAGTAGCTTAGGTCACCAGCCCCAGCATTTT. The rearrangement links TRBV7-2 to TRBJ1-5; D unresolved. Per the germline V gene, CDR1 is SGHTA and CDR2 is FQGNSA. The CDR3 runs 12 residues.

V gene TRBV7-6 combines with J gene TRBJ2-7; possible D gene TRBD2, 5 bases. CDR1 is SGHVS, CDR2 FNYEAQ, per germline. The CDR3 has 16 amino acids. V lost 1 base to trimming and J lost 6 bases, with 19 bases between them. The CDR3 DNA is TGTGCCAGCAGCTTAGAAGTGGACTTCCTCCTAAGCGAGCAGTACTTC. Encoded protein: CASSLEVDFLLSEQYF.

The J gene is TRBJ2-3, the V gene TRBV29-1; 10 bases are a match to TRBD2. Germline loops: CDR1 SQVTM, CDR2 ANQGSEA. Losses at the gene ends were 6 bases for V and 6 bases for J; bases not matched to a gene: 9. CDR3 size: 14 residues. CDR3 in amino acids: CSVESSGRGDTQYF. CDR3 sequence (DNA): TGCAGCGTAGAATCTAGCGGGAGAGGGGATACGCAGTATTTT.

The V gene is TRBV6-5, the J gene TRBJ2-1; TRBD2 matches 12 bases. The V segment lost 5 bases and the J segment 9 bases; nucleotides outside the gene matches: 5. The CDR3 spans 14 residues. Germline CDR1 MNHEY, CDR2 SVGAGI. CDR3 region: CASSLTSGGGEQFF. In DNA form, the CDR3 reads TGTGCCAGCAGTCTGACTAGCGGGGGAGGTGAGCAGTTCTTC.